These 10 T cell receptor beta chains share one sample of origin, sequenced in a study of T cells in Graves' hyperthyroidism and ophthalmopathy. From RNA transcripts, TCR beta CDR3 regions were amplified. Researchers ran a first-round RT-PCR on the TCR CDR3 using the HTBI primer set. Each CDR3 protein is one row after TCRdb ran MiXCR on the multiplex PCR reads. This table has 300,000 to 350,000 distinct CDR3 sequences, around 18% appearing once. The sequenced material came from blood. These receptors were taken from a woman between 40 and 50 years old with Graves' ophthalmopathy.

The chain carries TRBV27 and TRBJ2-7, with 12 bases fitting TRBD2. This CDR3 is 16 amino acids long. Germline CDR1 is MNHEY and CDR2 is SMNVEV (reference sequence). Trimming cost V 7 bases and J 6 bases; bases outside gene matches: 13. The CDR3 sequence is CASTITPGTSGSEQYF. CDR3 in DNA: TGTGCCAGCACCATAACCCCCGGGACTAGCGGGTCCGAGCAGTACTTC.

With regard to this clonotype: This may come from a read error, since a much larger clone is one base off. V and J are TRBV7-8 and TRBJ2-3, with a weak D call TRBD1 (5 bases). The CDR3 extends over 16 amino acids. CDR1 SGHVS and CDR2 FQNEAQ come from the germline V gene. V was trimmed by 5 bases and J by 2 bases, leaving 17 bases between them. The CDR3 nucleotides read TGTGCCAGCAGCCTCCCGAGGACAAAGAACACAGATACGCAGTATTTT. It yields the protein CASSLPRTKNTDTQYF.

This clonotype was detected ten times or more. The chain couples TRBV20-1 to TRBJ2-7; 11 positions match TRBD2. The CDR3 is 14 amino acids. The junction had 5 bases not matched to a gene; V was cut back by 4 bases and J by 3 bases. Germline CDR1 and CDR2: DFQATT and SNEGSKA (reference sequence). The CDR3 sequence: CSANSGLAGYEQYF. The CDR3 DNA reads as TGCAGTGCTAATTCAGGACTAGCGGGCTACGAGCAGTACTTC.

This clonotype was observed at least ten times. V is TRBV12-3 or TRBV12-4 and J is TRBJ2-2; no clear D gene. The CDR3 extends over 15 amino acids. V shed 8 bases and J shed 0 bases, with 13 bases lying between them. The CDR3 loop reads CASWGRKSNTGELFF. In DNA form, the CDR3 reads TGTGCCAGCTGGGGTAGAAAGTCGAACACCGGGGAGCTGTTTTTT.

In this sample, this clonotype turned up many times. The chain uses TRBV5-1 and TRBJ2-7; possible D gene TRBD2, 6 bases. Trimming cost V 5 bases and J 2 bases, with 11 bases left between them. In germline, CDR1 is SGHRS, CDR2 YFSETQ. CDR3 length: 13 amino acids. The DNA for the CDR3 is TGCGCCAGCAGGGGGGACTCACCCTACGAGCAGTACTTC. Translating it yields CASRGDSPYEQYF.

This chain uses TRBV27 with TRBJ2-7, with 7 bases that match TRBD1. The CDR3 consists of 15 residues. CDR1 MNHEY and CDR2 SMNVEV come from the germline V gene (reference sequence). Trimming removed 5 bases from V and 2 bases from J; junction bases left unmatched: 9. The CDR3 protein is CASSVQTGATYEQYF. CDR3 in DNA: TGTGCCAGCAGTGTACAAACAGGGGCGACCTACGAGCAGTACTTC.

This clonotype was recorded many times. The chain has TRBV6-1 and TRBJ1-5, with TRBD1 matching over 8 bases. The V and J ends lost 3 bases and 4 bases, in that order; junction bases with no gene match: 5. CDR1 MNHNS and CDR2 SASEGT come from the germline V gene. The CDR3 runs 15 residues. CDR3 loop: CASSDTGQGNQPQHF. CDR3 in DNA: TGTGCCAGCAGTGATACTGGACAGGGTAATCAGCCCCAGCATTTT.

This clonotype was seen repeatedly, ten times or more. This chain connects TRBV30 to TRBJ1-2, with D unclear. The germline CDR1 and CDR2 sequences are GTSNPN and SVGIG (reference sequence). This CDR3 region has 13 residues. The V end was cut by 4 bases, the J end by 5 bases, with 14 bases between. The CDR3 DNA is TGTGCCTGGATGACGACACGAGGGTATGGCTACACCTTC. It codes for CAWMTTRGYGYTF.

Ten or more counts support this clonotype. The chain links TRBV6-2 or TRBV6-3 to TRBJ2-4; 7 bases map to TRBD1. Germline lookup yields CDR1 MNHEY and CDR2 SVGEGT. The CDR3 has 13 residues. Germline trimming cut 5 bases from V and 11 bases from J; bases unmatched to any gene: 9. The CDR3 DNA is TGTGCCAGCAGTCGAGACAGGGTAGATTTTCAGTACTTC. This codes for CASSRDRVDFQYF.

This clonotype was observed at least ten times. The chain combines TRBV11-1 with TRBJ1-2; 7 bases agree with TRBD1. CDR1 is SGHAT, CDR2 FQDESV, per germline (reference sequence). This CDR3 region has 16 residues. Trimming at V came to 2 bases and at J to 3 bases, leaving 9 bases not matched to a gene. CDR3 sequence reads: CASSLSRGAADYGYTF. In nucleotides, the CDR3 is TGTGCCAGCAGCTTATCCAGGGGGGCGGCTGACTATGGCTACACCTTC.